The entry below describes one T cell receptor (beta chain). The protocol was immunoSEQ multiplex PCR, while the TCRdb copy is restricted to in-frame clones and leaves out a portion. The profile shows 13,000 or so clones, 65% to 75% of them singletons. This CDR3 spans 15 amino acids. V shed 9 bases, J shed 0 bases, and the junction held 4 bases outside the gene matches. The germline CDR1 and CDR2 sequences are LNHDA and SQIVND (reference sequence). The data derive from a study of somatic mutations in cytotoxic T cells in rheumatoid arthritis. The sequence was obtained from an adult with rheumatoid arthritis. Material: CD8+ T cells sorted from blood. The chain carries TRBV19 and TRBJ2-3; 12 bases are shared with TRBD2. The CDR3 DNA reads as TGTGCCAGCCCGGGACTAGCGGGTAGCACAGATACGCAGTATTTT. It translates to CASPGLAGSTDTQYF.